This T cell receptor beta chain was identified in a study of cytomegalovirus exposure and HLA in healthy donors. Whole-study context: Among around 400 genotyped donors, approximately 80% fell in the Caucasian-associated ancestry cluster.

As to this clone: Its specificity is unknown. At one end, the junction sequence differs from germline, possibly due to a read error.

CDR1 and CDR2 from the germline V gene are SGHTA and FQGNSA. The CDR3 covers 16 residues. Whole-study results and caveats: The study recorded 150 to 200 TCR beta chains that were cytomegalovirus-associated.

PCR was performed using 60 Vbeta and 13 Jbeta primers. The protocol was immunoSEQ multiplex PCR, while the TCRdb copy is restricted to in-frame clones and leaves out a portion. The sample consists of some 180,000 clones, roughly 75% of them appearing once. Sequenced sample: PBMCs. The sequence was collected from a woman aged 25 to 45 in good health and CMV-seronegative. This chain uses TRBV7-2 with TRBJ2-7; 9 nucleotides align to TRBD2. The CDR3 region has the DNA TGTGCCAGCAGTTTAGCGGGGGCCCCGAGCTCCTACGAGCAGTACTTC. As protein: CASSLAGAPSSYEQYF.